This T cell receptor beta chain emerged from a study of CD8 T cells in Susac syndrome (dated 2019 in TCRdb). With regard to the full study: The study used repertoire sequencing to test whether antigen drove CD8+ T cell activation and differentiation in Susac syndrome. The paper's findings and limits, for the study overall: The number of individuals in the TCR sequencing and HLA analysis was recognized as being relatively small.

RNA was extracted with the RNeasy kit and about 0.45 to 1 ug was reverse transcribed using random hexamers. The immunoSEQ multiplex PCR assay, covering 54 Vbeta and 13 Jbeta segments, was used to amplify TCR beta CDR3 regions. To correct PCR amplification bias, a synthetic template baseline was used for both primer optimization and computational correction. The study's processing was this. Reads were assigned to V, D and J genes according to IMGT and analyzed in immunoSEQ Analyzer, with only productive sequences retained. To calculate clonality, Shannon entropy was normalized by log2 of the number of productive unique sequences and then subtracted from one. Public and private clones were assessed among the 100 most prevalent clones of each patient and control. A clone was defined as Susac-specific if it was absent from the healthy and MS cohorts, from 950 to 1,300 published viral clones and from other ImmuneACCESS disease sequences. TCRdb took the public reads, trimmed them with fastp at Q25, ran MiXCR for clone calling and kept in-frame beta chains. Each CDR3 protein appears once, grouped with its most common genes and DNA. The V and J calls come from TCRdb's annotation, not from the publication. This sample is represented by about 190,000 distinct CDR3 sequences; 93% of them were singletons. 0.1% of the sample is in the top ten clones.

Peripheral blood CD8+ and CD4+ T cells from healthy donors, Susac syndrome patients and multiple sclerosis patients were profiled using high-throughput TCR beta sequencing. The healthy donors served as controls matched for age and sex. CD8+ TEMRA cells were enriched by FACS, while bulk CD8+ and CD4+ T cells were purified by magnetic negative isolation. Blood was drawn into EDTA tubes, processed within 24 hours, and PBMCs were isolated by density gradient centrifugation. PBMCs intended for TCR sequencing were frozen in liquid nitrogen and were later thawed in a 37 degrees C water bath. Purity of sorted or isolated CD4+, CD8+ and CD8+ TEMRA cells was at least 90%. For this clonotype: The antigen this receptor binds is unknown. Per-base qualities were not stored, and no clone one base away is much larger.

The germline V gene encodes CDR1 MNHEY and CDR2 SVGAGI. Trimming at the junction amounts to 9 bases on V and 10 bases on J, and the germline ends lie 25 bases apart. Taken from cysteine to phenylalanine, the CDR3 has 14 residues. Just the 42-base CDR3 DNA is kept, in frame starting at base 1. The sequenced sample was CD4+ T cells from PBMCs. The chain uses TRBV6-5 and TRBJ2-7, and the D gene may be TRBD2, 5 bases matching. The TCR comes from a human donor in good health. CDR3 reads: CASREGSDPRDQYF. The DNA is TGTGCCAGTCGTGAGGGCAGCGACCCTAGGGATCAGTACTTC.